This TCR beta chain was obtained from a study of shared clonotypes between healthy human individuals. Whole-study findings and limits: Blood was the only sampled material, and tissue repertoires likely differ.

Sequencing was performed with immunoSEQ multiplex PCR; in TCRdb, only in-frame clones are kept and a portion is missing. In the table there are roughly 1.5 million clones, 95% to 99% of which are singletons. On this clone itself: The antigen remains unidentified.

Germline V gene data show CDR1 as SQVTM and CDR2 as ANQGSEA. The CDR3 consists of 15 residues. The ends lost 3 bases at V and 2 bases at J; junction bases unmatched: 7. The donor cohort consisted entirely of Caucasian adults residing in Nashville, Tennessee. This TCR derives from a man younger than 45 in good health. Input material: naive CD4+ T cells sorted from blood. Subset specified: CD45RA+ positively selected. V usage is TRBV29-1 and J usage is TRBJ2-7, with 10 bases aligning to TRBD1. The CDR3 DNA reads as TGCAGCGTTGAGGGGAGAGGACAGGGGGCCTACGAGCAGTACTTC. It yields the protein CSVEGRGQGAYEQYF.